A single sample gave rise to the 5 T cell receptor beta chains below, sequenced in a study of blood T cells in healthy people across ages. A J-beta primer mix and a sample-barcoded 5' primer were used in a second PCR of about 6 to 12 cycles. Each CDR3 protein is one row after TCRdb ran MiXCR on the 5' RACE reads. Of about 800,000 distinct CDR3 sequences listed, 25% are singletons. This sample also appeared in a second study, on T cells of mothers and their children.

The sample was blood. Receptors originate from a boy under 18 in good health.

Written as DNA, the CDR3 is TGTGCCAGCAGCATCCTCGGTACGGAGAACATTCAGTACTTC. Translating gives CASSILGTENIQYF. V and J are TRBV7-9 and TRBJ2-4; D ambiguous. Trimming removed 5 bases from V and 7 bases from J, with 15 bases in between. CDR1 and CDR2 from the germline V gene are SEHNR and FQNEAQ (reference sequence). This CDR3 has 14 amino acids.

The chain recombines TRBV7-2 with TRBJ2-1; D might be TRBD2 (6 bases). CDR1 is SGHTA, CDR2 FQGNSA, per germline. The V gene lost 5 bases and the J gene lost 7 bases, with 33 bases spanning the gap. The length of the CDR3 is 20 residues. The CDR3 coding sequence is TGTGCCAGCAGCCCCCTTTTTTCAGGGACCCCGGGACTGGGGGGAAATGAGCAGTTCTTC. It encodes CASSPLFSGTPGLGGNEQFF.

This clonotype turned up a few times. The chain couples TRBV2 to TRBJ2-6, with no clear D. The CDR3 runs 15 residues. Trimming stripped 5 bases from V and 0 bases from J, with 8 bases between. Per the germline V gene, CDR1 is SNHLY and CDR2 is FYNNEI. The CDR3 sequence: CASSPDTSGANVLTF. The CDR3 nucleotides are TGTGCCAGCAGTCCCGACACCTCTGGGGCCAACGTCCTGACTTTC.

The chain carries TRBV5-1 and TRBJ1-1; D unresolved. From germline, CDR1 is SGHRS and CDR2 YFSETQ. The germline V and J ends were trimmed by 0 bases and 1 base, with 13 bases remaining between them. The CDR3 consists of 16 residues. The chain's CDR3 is CASSLAGSEPNTEAFF. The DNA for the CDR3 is TGCGCCAGCAGCTTGGCTGGCTCTGAGCCGAACACTGAAGCTTTCTTT.

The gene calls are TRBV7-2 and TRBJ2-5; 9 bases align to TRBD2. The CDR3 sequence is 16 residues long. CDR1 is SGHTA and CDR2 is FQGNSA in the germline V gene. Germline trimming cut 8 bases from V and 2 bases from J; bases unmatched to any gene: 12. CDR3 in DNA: TGTGCCAGCGCGGGAGCGGGGGGCCTGTTTCAAGAGACCCAGTACTTC. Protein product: CASAGAGGLFQETQYF.